This T cell receptor beta chain was recovered during a study of T-cell memory formation after mild COVID-19. The CDR3 has 13 amino acids. Germline V gene data show CDR1 as SNHLY and CDR2 as FYNNEI. The junction had 3 bases not matched to a gene; V was cut back by 8 bases and J by 0 bases. This clonotype occurred a few times. As yet, its antigen is unknown. The study's findings and limits: Clones from the second wave (peaking day 37) had unconfirmed SARS-CoV-2 specificity. A subset of responding clones appeared in pre-infection memory, suggesting cross-reactive memory joined.

Using constant-segment primers, 5'RACE produced TCR alpha and TCR beta cDNA libraries carrying sample barcodes and UMIs. A single record per CDR3 protein comes from TCRdb applying MiXCR to the 5' RACE reads. The data hold about 340,000 distinct CDR3 sequences, with around 15% observed a single time. The sample consisted of PBMCs or a T cell subset sorted from them (not recorded which). The J gene is TRBJ2-7, the V gene TRBV2; 8 bases are shared with TRBD1. The clonotype comes from a young man who had mild COVID-19 (a few samples of this study predate the infection). Cell type and time point are not known. DNA of the CDR3: TGTGCCAGCGGGACAGGAAGCTCCTACGAGCAGTACTTC. Protein product: CASGTGSSYEQYF.